This TCR beta chain was recorded in a study of T cell changes during pregnancy in multiple sclerosis. The repertoire was sequenced with immunoSEQ multiplex PCR; TCRdb's copy has only in-frame clones and lacks some. The repertoire holds some 60,000 clones, with roughly 93% as singletons. This receptor was obtained from a female donor with multiple sclerosis, enrolled in a pregnancy study. Specimen: peripheral blood, collected after pregnancy.

CDR3 in DNA: TGTGCCATGGGCACGGCGTCCTACGAGCAGTACTTC. As protein: CAMGTASYEQYF. The chain uses TRBV7-9 and TRBJ2-7; D is unresolved. V shed 10 bases and J shed 1 base, with 11 bases lying between them. Germline CDR1 reads SEHNR; CDR2 reads FQNEAQ (reference sequence). This CDR3 comprises 12 residues. The full variable domain, rest sourced from reference TRBV7-9 and TRBJ2-7, is DTGVSQNPRHKITKRGQNVTFRCDPISEHNRLYWYRQTLGQGPEFLTYFQNEAQLEKSRLLSDRFSAERPKGSFSTLEIQRTEQGDSAMYLCAMGTASYEQYFGPGTRLTVT.